This T cell receptor (beta chain) comes out of a study of OX40 agonist ivuxolimab in advanced cancers. Study overall: Patients assigned to dose escalation were diagnosed with hepatocellular carcinoma, melanoma, renal cell or head and neck cancer. Three partial responders included one hepatocellular carcinoma patient and two cutaneous melanoma patients. Study observations and caveats: Within 6 weeks, CD4+ and CD8+ blood T cells expanded clonally at 0.1 to 3.0 mg/kg.

Repertoires were generated with immunoSEQ multiplex PCR, while TCRdb's copy carries only in-frame clones and drops some. Here the sample spans 67,000 or so clones, around 90% being singletons. CDR3 size: 13 residues. V lost 4 bases to trimming and J lost 8 bases, with 12 bases between them. CDR1 is SNHLY and CDR2 is FYNNEI in the germline V gene. To note about this clone: Its target is not known.

Blood sampling took place at baseline, cycle 4 day 1, and cycle 7 day 1. The TCR originated in an adult with an advanced solid tumor such as melanoma, head and neck, liver or kidney cancer. The J gene is TRBJ1-5, the V gene TRBV2; the D gene is possibly TRBD1 (6 bases). The material was CD4+ or CD8+ T cells sorted from blood, obtained in a trial of the OX40 agonist ivuxolimab. This CDR3 is CASSVDSPEPQHF. CDR3 bases: TGTGCCAGCAGTGTGGACAGCCCTGAGCCCCAGCATTTT.